The clone carrying this TCR beta chain occurred many times. The antigen remains unidentified. Each CDR3 protein is one row after TCRdb ran MiXCR on the 5' RACE reads. The sample carries about 690,000 distinct CDR3 sequences, approximately 6% recorded once. The data originate from a study of identical twins. Regarding the study as a whole: Compared with models, monozygotic twins showed more out-of-frame TCR alpha sharing.

V shed 2 bases and J shed 3 bases, with 14 bases lying between them. The CDR3 is 15 residues long. Germline V lookup: CDR1 LGHNA, CDR2 YSLEER. The sequenced material came from naive T cells sorted from blood. This sequence was found in a man aged 18 to 35 in good health. The chain couples TRBV4-3 to TRBJ2-7, with a possible D match to TRBD1 (5 bases). The CDR3 region is CASSQRTLNSYEQYF. The CDR3 coding sequence is TGCGCCAGCAGCCAAAGGACACTGAACAGCTACGAGCAGTACTTC.